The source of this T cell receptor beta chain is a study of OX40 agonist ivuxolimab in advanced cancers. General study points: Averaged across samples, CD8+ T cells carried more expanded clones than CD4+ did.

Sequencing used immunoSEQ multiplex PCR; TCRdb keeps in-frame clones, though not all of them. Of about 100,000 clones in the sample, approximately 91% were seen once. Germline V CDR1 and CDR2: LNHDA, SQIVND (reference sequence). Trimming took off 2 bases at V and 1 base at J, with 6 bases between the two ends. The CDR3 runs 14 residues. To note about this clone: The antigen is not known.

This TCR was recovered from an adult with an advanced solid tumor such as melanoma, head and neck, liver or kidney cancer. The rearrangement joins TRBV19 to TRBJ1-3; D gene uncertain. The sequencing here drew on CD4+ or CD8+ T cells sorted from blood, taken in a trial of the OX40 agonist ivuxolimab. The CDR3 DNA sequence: TGTGCCAGTAGTATAACGGCTTCTGGAAACACCATATATTTT. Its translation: CASSITASGNTIYF.